These 10 T cell receptor beta chains share one sample of origin, sequenced in a study of T-cell memory formation after mild COVID-19 (TCRdb year 2021). Receptor amplification or capture employed 5' RACE. Sequencing relied on an Illumina NovaSeq 6000. TCRdb reanalyzed the raw reads on its own, using fastp at Q25 for trimming and MiXCR for clone calling, and kept in-frame beta chains. All rows with the same CDR3 protein become a single entry with the most common DNA and genes. The sample records fewer than 150,000 distinct CDR3 sequences, less than 6.5% of which are singletons. The ten largest clones capture about 2.2% of the sample. The sequenced material came from PBMCs or a T cell subset sorted from them (not recorded which). These receptors all stem from an adult woman who had mild COVID-19 (a few samples of this study predate the infection). The sample titles of this study are shuffled in the database, so cell type and time point are left out; the donor was told from shared clones.

This clonotype was picked up a small number of times. This sequence joins TRBV4-2 and TRBJ2-6; the D is unclear. The CDR3 runs 15 residues. With 0 bases removed from V and 5 bases from J, the gap between germline ends came to 8 bases. From germline, CDR1 is LGHNA and CDR2 YNFKEQ. Here the CDR3 reads CASSQDPGRANVLTF. CDR3 coding DNA: TGTGCCAGCAGCCAAGATCCCGGTAGGGCCAACGTCCTGACTTTC.

In its sample, this clonotype is medium-sized. This rearrangement joins TRBV29-1 to TRBJ2-3, with 8 bases matching TRBD2. V was pared by 5 bases and J by 3 bases, with 16 bases of the junction left unmatched. Germline values: CDR1 SQVTM, CDR2 ANQGSEA. This CDR3 comprises 17 residues. The CDR3 sequence is CSVNFLGKRERTDTQYF. Here the CDR3 DNA reads TGCAGCGTTAACTTTTTGGGGAAGCGGGAGAGGACAGATACGCAGTATTTT.

This clonotype has ten or more counts. This chain joins TRBV11-2 and TRBJ2-6, with D possibly matching TRBD2 (5 bases). This CDR3 is 17 amino acids long. Per germline, CDR1 SGHAT and CDR2 FQNNGV. V lost 5 bases and J lost 0, with 14 bases in between. The DNA of the CDR3 is TGTGCCAGCAGCGATTTCCGGGGTTACTCTGGGGCCAACGTCCTGACTTTC. Protein: CASSDFRGYSGANVLTF.

This clonotype came up many times. The chain carries TRBV6-5 and TRBJ2-6; D perhaps matches TRBD2 (5 bases). Germline-derived CDR1 and CDR2 are MNHEY and SVGAGI. The V gene lost 8 bases and the J gene lost 4 bases, with 12 bases spanning the gap. This CDR3 contains 14 residues. The DNA of the CDR3 is TGTGCCAGCTCCCGGGGAACCGGGGCCAACGTCCTGACTTTC. It yields the protein CASSRGTGANVLTF.

The table lists this clonotype with a few counts. The chain combines TRBV5-1 with TRBJ1-2; TRBD1 matches at 10 bases. Unmatched junction bases numbered 6, after V lost 3 bases and J lost 4 bases. This CDR3 comprises 15 residues. The germline V gene encodes CDR1 SGHRS and CDR2 YFSETQ. The CDR3 DNA follows: TGCGCCAGCAGCTACAAGACAGGGGGCGCCTATGGCTACACCTTC. It is translated as CASSYKTGGAYGYTF.

Many counts were recorded for this clonotype. The chain joins TRBV20-1 to TRBJ1-2; weak D call: TRBD1 (6 bases). Germline V lookup: CDR1 DFQATT, CDR2 SNEGSKA (reference sequence). The V and J ends lost 0 bases and 8 bases respectively, with 13 bases between them. The CDR3 consists of 13 residues. The CDR3 DNA reads as TGCAGTGCTAGAGAGGGGGCGCGGTGGGGCTACACCTTC. Its protein is CSAREGARWGYTF.

The rearrangement links TRBV12-3 or TRBV12-4 to TRBJ1-2, with TRBD1 as a possible D gene (6 bases). This CDR3 has 13 residues. V was shortened by 3 bases and J by 7 bases, with 12 bases between the two germline ends. In DNA, the CDR3 is TGTGCCAGCAGTTTTGGTCAGGGGCTTGGCTACACCTTC. Translating it yields CASSFGQGLGYTF.

This clonotype was seen a handful of times. The chain couples TRBV5-1 to TRBJ1-5; D is uncertain. Germline V gives CDR1 SGHRS, CDR2 YFSETQ. The CDR3 runs 13 residues. Trimming left V 4 bases short and J 2 bases short, with 7 bases between. Written as DNA, the CDR3 is TGCGCCAGCAGCCCCACGGGCAATCAGCCCCAGCATTTT. It encodes CASSPTGNQPQHF.

This chain uses TRBV5-1 with TRBJ1-2; 8 nucleotides align to TRBD1. The CDR3 loop spans 17 amino acids. V shed 1 base, J shed 4 bases, and the junction held 12 bases outside the gene matches. Germline V gene data show CDR1 as SGHRS and CDR2 as YFSETQ. CDR3 DNA: TGCGCCAGCAGCTTGCAGACCTGGGCAGGGGGCAGCTATGGCTACACCTTC. Translating gives CASSLQTWAGGSYGYTF.

This clonotype has more than one count but fewer than ten. The chain couples TRBV7-3 to TRBJ2-2, with 10 nucleotides matching TRBD1. J gave up 0 bases and V 5 bases, and 15 bases lay outside the gene matches. CDR3 size: 20 residues. Germline V gene lookup returns CDR1 SGHTA and CDR2 FQGTGA. CDR3 DNA: TGTGCCAGCAGCCTCCATGCGACAGGGGGCCACCTCTCGAACACCGGGGAGCTGTTTTTT. Protein sequence: CASSLHATGGHLSNTGELFF.